This record looks at one T cell receptor (beta chain) sequence and its context. Its antigen is still unknown. The entry originates in a study of shared clonotypes between healthy human individuals. Points from the study as a whole: It was only blood that was sampled, and tissue repertoires likely differ.

Samples underwent the assay at deep level. Assay used: immunoSEQ multiplex PCR; TCRdb lists only in-frame clones, some missing. Here the sample spans just over 2,000,000 clones, about 95% being singletons. Terminally differentiated effector memory CD45RA+ cells were excluded by CCR7 positive selection of CD45RO-negative cells. Every contributor of samples was a Caucasian grown-up residing in Nashville, Tennessee. Sequences were obtained from naive CD8+ T cells sorted from blood. This sequence was found in a man younger than 35 in good health.

The CDR3 spells CASTKTGSYNSPLHF. In DNA, the CDR3 is TGTGCCAGCACCAAGACAGGGTCCTATAATTCACCCCTCCACTTT. The chain is built from TRBV6-6 and TRBJ1-6; 7 bases align to TRBD1. V lost 7 bases, J lost 1 base, and 4 bases stayed unmatched. The CDR3 covers 15 residues. Germline CDR1 MNHNY, CDR2 SVGAGI (reference sequence).